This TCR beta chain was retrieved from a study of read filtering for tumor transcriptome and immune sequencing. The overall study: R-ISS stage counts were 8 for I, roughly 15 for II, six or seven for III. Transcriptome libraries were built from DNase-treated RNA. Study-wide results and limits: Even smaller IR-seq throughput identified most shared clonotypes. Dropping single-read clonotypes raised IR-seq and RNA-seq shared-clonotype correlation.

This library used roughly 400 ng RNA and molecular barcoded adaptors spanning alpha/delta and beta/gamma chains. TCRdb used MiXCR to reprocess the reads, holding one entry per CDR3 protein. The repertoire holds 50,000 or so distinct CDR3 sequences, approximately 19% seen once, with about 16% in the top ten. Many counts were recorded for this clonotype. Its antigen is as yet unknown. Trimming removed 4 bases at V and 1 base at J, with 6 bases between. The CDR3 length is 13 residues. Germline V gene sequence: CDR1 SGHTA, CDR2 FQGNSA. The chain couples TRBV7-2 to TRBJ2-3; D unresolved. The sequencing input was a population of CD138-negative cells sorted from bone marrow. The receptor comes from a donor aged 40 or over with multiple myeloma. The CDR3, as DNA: TGTGCCAGCAGCTACTTCGGCACAGATACGCAGTATTTT. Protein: CASSYFGTDTQYF.